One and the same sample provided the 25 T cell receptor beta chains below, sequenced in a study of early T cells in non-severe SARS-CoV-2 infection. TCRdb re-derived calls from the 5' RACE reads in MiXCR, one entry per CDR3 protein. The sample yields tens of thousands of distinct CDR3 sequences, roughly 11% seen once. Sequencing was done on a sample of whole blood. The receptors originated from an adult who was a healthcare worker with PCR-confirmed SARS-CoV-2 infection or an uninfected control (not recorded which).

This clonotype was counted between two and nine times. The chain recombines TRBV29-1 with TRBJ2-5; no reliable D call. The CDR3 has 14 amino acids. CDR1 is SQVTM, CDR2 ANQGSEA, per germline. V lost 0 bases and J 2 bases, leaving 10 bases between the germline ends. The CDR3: CSVEDRVEQETQYF. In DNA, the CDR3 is TGCAGCGTTGAAGATCGAGTGGAACAAGAGACCCAGTACTTC.

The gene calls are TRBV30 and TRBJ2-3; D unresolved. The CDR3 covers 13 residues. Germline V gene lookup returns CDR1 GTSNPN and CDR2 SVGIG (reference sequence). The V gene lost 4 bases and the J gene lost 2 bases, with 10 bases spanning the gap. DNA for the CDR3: TGTGCCTGGATCCCCGGGTCCACAGATACGCAGTATTTT. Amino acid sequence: CAWIPGSTDTQYF. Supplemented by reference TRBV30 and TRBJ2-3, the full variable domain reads SQTIHQWPATLVQPVGSPLSLECTVEGTSNPNLYWYRQAAGRGLQLLFYSVGIGQISSEVPQNLSASRPQDRQFILSSKKLLLSDSGFYLCAWIPGSTDTQYFGPGTRLTVL.

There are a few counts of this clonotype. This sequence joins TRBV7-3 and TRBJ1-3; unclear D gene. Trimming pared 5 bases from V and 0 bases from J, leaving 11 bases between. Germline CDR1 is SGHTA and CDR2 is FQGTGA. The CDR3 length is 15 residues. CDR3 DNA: TGTGCCAGCAGCCCAATGGGATTCTCTGGAAACACCATATATTTT. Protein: CASSPMGFSGNTIYF.

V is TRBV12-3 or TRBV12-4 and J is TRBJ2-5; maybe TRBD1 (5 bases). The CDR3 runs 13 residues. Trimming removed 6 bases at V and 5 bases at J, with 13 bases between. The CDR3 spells CASSRQGRETQYF. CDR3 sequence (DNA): TGTGCCAGCAGCCGTCAGGGCAGGGAGACCCAGTACTTC.

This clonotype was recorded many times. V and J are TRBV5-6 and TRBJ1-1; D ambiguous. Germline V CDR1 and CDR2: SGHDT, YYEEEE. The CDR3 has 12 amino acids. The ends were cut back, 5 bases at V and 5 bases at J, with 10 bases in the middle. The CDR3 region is CASSELVTEAFF. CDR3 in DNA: TGTGCCAGCAGTGAACTGGTAACTGAAGCTTTCTTT.

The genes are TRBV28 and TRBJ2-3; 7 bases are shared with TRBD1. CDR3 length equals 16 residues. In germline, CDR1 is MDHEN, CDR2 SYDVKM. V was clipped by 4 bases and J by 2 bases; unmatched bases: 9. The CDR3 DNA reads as TGTGCCAGCAGTTCCCAGCCGGGACAGACCACAGATACGCAGTATTTT. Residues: CASSSQPGQTTDTQYF.

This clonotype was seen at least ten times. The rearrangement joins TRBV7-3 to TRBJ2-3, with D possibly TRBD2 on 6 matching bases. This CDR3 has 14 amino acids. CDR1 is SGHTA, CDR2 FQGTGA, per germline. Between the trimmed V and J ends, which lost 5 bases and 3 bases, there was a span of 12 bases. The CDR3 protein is CASSVGGKTDTQYF. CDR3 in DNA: TGTGCCAGCAGCGTGGGCGGGAAAACAGATACGCAGTATTTT. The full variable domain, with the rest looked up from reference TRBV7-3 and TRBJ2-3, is GAGVSQTPSNKVTEKGKYVELRCDPISGHTALYWYRQSLGQGPEFLIYFQGTGAADDSGLPNDRFFAVRPEGSVSTLKIQRTERGDSAVYLCASSVGGKTDTQYFGPGTRLTVL.

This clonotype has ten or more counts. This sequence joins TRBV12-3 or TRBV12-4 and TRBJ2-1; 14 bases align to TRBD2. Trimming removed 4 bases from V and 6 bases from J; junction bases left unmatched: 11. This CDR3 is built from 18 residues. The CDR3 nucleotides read TGTGCCAGCAGTTATCCGGGGACTAGCGGGAGTCGCTTCAATGAGCAGTTCTTC. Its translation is CASSYPGTSGSRFNEQFF.

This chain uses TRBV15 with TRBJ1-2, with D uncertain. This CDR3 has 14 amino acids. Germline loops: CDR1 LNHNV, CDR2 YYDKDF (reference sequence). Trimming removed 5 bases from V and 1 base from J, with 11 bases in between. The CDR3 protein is CATSGRSRNYGYTF. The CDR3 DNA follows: TGTGCCACCAGCGGACGCTCCCGTAACTATGGCTACACCTTC.

DNA of the CDR3: TGCGCCAGCAGTGATGGGGCTACTCCCTATGGCTACACCTTC. Protein: CASSDGATPYGYTF. This sequence joins TRBV10-1 and TRBJ1-2; possible D gene TRBD1, 5 bases. Germline V gives CDR1 WNHNN, CDR2 SYGVQD (reference sequence). This CDR3 has 14 amino acids. Trimming stripped 3 bases from V and 4 bases from J, with 12 bases between.

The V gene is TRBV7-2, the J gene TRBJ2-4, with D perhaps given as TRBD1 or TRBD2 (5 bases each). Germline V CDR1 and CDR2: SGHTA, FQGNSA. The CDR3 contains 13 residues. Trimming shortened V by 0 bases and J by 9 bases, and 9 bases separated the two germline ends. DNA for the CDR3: TGTACCAGCAGCTTAGCGGGGGAAGGCATTCAGTACTTC. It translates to CTSSLAGEGIQYF.

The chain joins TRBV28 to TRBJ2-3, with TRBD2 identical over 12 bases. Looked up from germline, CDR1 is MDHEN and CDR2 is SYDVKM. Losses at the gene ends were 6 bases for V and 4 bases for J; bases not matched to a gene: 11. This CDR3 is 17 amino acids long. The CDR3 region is CASSPPLAGGFADTQYF. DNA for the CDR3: TGTGCCAGCAGCCCACCCCTAGCGGGAGGGTTTGCAGATACGCAGTATTTT.

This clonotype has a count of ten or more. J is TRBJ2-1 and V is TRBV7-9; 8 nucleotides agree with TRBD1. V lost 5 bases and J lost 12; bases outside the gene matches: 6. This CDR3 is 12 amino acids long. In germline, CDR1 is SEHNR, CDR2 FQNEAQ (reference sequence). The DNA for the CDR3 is TGTGCCAGCAGCCCACAGGGGGAATCGCAGTTCTTC. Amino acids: CASSPQGESQFF. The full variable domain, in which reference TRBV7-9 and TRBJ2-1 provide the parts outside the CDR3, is DTGVSQNPRHKITKRGQNVTFRCDPISEHNRLYWYRQTLGQGPEFLTYFQNEAQLEKSRLLSDRFSAERPKGSFSTLEIQRTEQGDSAMYLCASSPQGESQFFGPGTRLTVL.

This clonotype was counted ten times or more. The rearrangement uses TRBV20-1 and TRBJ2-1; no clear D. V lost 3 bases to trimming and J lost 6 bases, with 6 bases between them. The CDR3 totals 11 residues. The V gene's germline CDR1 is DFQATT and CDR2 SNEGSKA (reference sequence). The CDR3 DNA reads TGCAGTGCTAGCGGACGCAATGAGCAGTTCTTC. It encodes CSASGRNEQFF.

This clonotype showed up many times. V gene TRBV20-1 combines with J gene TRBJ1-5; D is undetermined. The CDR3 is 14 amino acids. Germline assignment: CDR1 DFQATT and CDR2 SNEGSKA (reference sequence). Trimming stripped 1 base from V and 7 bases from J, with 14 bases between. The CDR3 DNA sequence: TGCAGTGCTAGAGTGAGAGAGGGCGGGCAGCCCCAGCATTTT. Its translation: CSARVREGGQPQHF.

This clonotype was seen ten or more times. CDR3 sequence (DNA): TGCAGTGCCGATCCGGGACTAGCGGGGGAGACCCAGTACTTC. Its protein is CSADPGLAGETQYF. The chain couples TRBV20-1 to TRBJ2-5, with TRBD2 matching over 13 bases. Germline values: CDR1 DFQATT, CDR2 SNEGSKA (reference sequence). The CDR3 is made up of 14 amino acids. Trimming at V came to 6 bases and at J to 5 bases, leaving 6 bases not matched to a gene.

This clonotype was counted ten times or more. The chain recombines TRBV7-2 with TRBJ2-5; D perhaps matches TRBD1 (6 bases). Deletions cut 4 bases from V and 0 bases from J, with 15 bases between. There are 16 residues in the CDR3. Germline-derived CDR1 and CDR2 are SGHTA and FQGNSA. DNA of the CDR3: TGTGCCAGCAGCTCCAAGTCAGGGGTGTACCAAGAGACCCAGTACTTC. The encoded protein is CASSSKSGVYQETQYF.

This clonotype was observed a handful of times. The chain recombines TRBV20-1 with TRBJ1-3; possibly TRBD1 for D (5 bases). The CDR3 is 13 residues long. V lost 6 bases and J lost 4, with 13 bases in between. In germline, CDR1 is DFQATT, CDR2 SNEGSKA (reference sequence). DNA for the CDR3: TGCAGTGCGCATCAGGGACGGGGAAACACCATATATTTT. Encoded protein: CSAHQGRGNTIYF.

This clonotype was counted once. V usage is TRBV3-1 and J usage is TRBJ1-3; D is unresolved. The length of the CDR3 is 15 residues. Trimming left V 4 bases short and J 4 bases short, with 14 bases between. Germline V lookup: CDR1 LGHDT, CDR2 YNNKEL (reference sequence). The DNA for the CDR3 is TGTGCCAGCAGCCTAAACCTGGACGGAGGAAACACCATATATTTT. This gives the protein CASSLNLDGGNTIYF.

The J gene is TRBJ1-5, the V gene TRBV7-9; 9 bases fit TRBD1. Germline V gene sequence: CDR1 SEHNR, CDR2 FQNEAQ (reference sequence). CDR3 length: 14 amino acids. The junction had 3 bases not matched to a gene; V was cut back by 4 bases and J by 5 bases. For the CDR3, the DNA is TGTGCCAGCAGCTCGGACAGGGGCGATCAGCCCCAGCATTTT. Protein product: CASSSDRGDQPQHF.

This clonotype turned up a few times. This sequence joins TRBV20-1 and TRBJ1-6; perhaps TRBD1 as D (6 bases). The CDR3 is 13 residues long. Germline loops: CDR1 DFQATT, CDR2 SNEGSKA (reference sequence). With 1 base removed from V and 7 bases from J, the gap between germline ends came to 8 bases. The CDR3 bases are TGCAGTGCTAGAGTGGACAGCAATTCACCCCTCCACTTT. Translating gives CSARVDSNSPLHF.

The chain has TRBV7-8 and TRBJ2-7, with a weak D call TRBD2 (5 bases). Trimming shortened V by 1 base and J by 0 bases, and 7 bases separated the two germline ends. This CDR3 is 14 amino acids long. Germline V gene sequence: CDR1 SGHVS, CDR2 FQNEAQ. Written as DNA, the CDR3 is TGTGCCAGCAGCTTAGATGGAGGCTCCTACGAGCAGTACTTC. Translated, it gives CASSLDGGSYEQYF.

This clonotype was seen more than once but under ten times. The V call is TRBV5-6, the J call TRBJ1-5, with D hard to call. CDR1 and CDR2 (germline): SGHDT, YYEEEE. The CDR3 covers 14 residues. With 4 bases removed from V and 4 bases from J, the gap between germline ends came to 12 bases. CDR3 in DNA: TGTGCCAGCAGCCCGCAGGCGGGGAATCAGCCCCAGCATTTT. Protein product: CASSPQAGNQPQHF. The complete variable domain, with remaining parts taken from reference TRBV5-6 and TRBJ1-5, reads DAGVTQSPTHLIKTRGQQVTLRCSPKSGHDTVSWYQQALGQGPQFIFQYYEEEERQRGNFPDRFSGHQFPNYSSELNVNALLLGDSALYLCASSPQAGNQPQHFGDGTRLSIL.

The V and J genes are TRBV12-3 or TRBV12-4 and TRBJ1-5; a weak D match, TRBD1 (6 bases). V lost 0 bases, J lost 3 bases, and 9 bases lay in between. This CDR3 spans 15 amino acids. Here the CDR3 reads CASSLAGDNNQPQHF. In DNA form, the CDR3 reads TGTGCCAGCAGTTTAGCGGGGGACAACAATCAGCCCCAGCATTTT.

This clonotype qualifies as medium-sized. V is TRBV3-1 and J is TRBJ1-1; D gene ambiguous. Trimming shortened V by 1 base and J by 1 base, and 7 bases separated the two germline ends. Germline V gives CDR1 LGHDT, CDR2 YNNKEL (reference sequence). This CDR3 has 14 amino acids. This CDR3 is CASSQVSGNTEAFF. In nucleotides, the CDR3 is TGTGCCAGCAGCCAAGTTTCCGGGAACACTGAAGCTTTCTTT.